These 23 T cell receptor beta chains originate from one sample sequenced in a study of regulatory T cells in long-lasting Graves disease. Time point specified: persistent/refractory GD, antithyroid drugs over 5 years with positive TRAb. The TCR library was made from RNA that had been extracted from PBMCs in TRIzol. Relying on iRepertoire HTBI primers and Arm-PCR of CDR3 regions, the team built TCR beta libraries. TCRdb passed the multiplex PCR reads through MiXCR, listing each CDR3 protein once. This sample has fewer than 400,000 distinct CDR3 sequences, with around 19% found just once. Material: peripheral blood mononuclear cells (PBMCs), obtained when the disease was refractory, from a patient treated with antithyroid drugs. The receptors were gathered from a female donor with Graves disease.

This chain links TRBV28 with TRBJ2-2; 7 nucleotides align to TRBD2. This CDR3 is built from 14 residues. V was pared by 5 bases and J by 7 bases, with 7 bases of the junction left unmatched. The germline gives CDR1 MDHEN, CDR2 SYDVKM. The CDR3 loop is CASSGTSESGELFF. The CDR3, as DNA: TGTGCCAGCAGTGGAACTAGCGAGAGCGGGGAGCTGTTTTTT.

The chain combines TRBV5-4 with TRBJ1-4; D is uncertain. With 5 bases removed from V and 1 base from J, the gap between germline ends came to 9 bases. This CDR3 spans 14 amino acids. From germline, CDR1 is SGHNT and CDR2 YYREEE (reference sequence). CDR3 sequence reads: CASRRPGTNEKLFF. The CDR3 DNA sequence: TGTGCCAGCAGGAGGCCGGGAACTAATGAAAAACTGTTTTTT.

On this clonotype itself: A much larger clone lies one base from this, so it may be a read error. This sequence joins TRBV5-1 and TRBJ1-2; the D is unclear. Germline V CDR1 and CDR2: SGHRS, YFSETQ. Trimming pared 3 bases from V and 6 bases from J, leaving 12 bases between. The CDR3 has 13 residues. The CDR3 DNA follows: TGCGCCAGCAGCTCGGCGGAAGCCCATGGCTACACCTTC. Amino acid sequence: CASSSAEAHGYTF. The variable domain in full, completed from reference TRBV5-1 and TRBJ1-2, reads KAGVTQTPRYLIKTRGQQVTLSCSPISGHRSVSWYQQTPGQGLQFLFEYFSETQRNKGNFPGRFSGRQFSNSRSEMNVSTLELGDSALYLCASSSAEAHGYTFGSGTRLTVV.

This clonotype was observed a few times. This sequence joins TRBV19 and TRBJ1-2; 7 bases align to TRBD1. Germline V CDR1 and CDR2: LNHDA, SQIVND (reference sequence). Trimming at V came to 7 bases and at J to 3 bases, leaving 20 bases not matched to a gene. This CDR3 region has 18 residues. The CDR3 here is CASIPSLALGGADYGYTF. The CDR3 nucleotides read TGTGCCAGTATTCCCTCCCTGGCCCTAGGGGGCGCGGACTATGGCTACACCTTC. Based on the CDR3 plus reference TRBV19 and TRBJ1-2, the full variable domain is DGGITQSPKYLFRKEGQNVTLSCEQNLNHDAMYWYRQDPGQGLRLIYYSQIVNDFQKGDIAEGYSVSREKKESFPLTVTSAQKNPTAFYLCASIPSLALGGADYGYTFGSGTRLTVV.

This clonotype was picked up a small number of times. The CDR3 sequence is CAISESGDDRGPDSNQPQHF. The CDR3, as DNA: TGTGCCATCAGTGAGTCTGGGGACGACAGGGGGCCGGATAGCAATCAGCCCCAGCATTTT. The V gene is TRBV10-3, the J gene TRBJ1-5, with 10 nucleotides matching TRBD1. The CDR3 runs to 20 residues. With V trimmed by 0 bases and J by 0 bases, 11 bases remained unmatched. Germline CDR1 is ENHRY and CDR2 is SYGVKD.

The V and J genes are TRBV10-3 and TRBJ2-2; D is possibly TRBD1 (6 bases). This CDR3 is built from 16 residues. Between the trimmed V and J ends, which lost 3 bases and 1 base, there was a span of 12 bases. Germline V gene lookup returns CDR1 ENHRY and CDR2 SYGVKD. Here the CDR3 DNA reads TGTGCCATCAGTGATTGGGGGCGCCGGAACACCGGGGAGCTGTTTTTT. Translating gives CAISDWGRRNTGELFF.

This clonotype was observed at least ten times. The rearrangement joins TRBV7-9 to TRBJ1-1; D might be TRBD1 (6 bases). The length of the CDR3 is 14 residues. V was pared by 5 bases and J by 0 bases, with 10 bases between. Germline CDR1 is SEHNR and CDR2 is FQNEAQ (reference sequence). The CDR3 here is CASSPGTLNTEAFF. The CDR3 DNA reads as TGTGCCAGCAGCCCCGGGACACTGAACACTGAAGCTTTCTTT. The entire variable domain, with the rest obtained from reference TRBV7-9 and TRBJ1-1, is as follows: DTGVSQNPRHKITKRGQNVTFRCDPISEHNRLYWYRQTLGQGPEFLTYFQNEAQLEKSRLLSDRFSAERPKGSFSTLEIQRTEQGDSAMYLCASSPGTLNTEAFFGQGTRLTVV.

The gene calls are TRBV7-9 and TRBJ2-7; tentative D call: TRBD1 (5 bases). The CDR3 contains 15 residues. Germline-derived CDR1 and CDR2 are SEHNR and FQNEAQ (reference sequence). V gave up 2 bases and J gave up 2 bases, with 13 bases separating them. The chain's CDR3 is CASSLSGKLPYEQYF. CDR3 coding DNA: TGTGCCAGCAGCTTATCAGGGAAGCTACCCTACGAGCAGTACTTC.

This clonotype has a single count. This chain joins TRBV29-1 and TRBJ2-4; 7 bases fit TRBD2. Germline V lookup: CDR1 SQVTM, CDR2 ANQGSEA. There are 14 residues in the CDR3. The trim removed 7 bases at V and 0 bases at J, leaving 6 bases unmatched. The CDR3 nucleotides are TGCAGCGGAGGAGGCGGGGGAGCCAAAAACATTCAGTACTTC. Its protein product is CSGGGGGAKNIQYF.

The table lists this clonotype with many counts. CDR3 sequence: CASSFLEMNTEAFF. The CDR3 coding sequence is TGTGCCAGCAGTTTCCTTGAAATGAACACTGAAGCTTTCTTT. The chain has TRBV28 and TRBJ1-1; no definite D call. With 3 bases removed from V and 0 bases from J, the gap between germline ends came to 8 bases. Germline V gives CDR1 MDHEN, CDR2 SYDVKM. The CDR3 covers 14 residues.

This clonotype was observed at least ten times. CDR3 amino acids: CASSQRQGFSAEQYF. CDR3 nucleotide sequence: TGTGCCAGCAGTCAACGACAGGGATTTTCAGCGGAGCAGTACTTC. V and J are TRBV6-1 and TRBJ2-7; 7 bases match TRBD1. Germline lookup yields CDR1 MNHNS and CDR2 SASEGT. V was pared by 5 bases and J by 7 bases, with 14 bases of the junction left unmatched. The CDR3 consists of 15 residues.

At least ten counts were recorded for this clonotype. The chain has TRBV11-2 and TRBJ1-1; D perhaps matches TRBD1 (6 bases). Deletions cut 0 bases from V and 9 bases from J, with 11 bases between. Germline loops: CDR1 SGHAT, CDR2 FQNNGV. CDR3 length: 13 amino acids. CDR3 region: CASSLEYREKAFF. DNA of the CDR3: TGTGCCAGCAGCTTAGAGTACAGGGAGAAAGCTTTCTTT.

The chain combines TRBV10-3 with TRBJ1-3; TRBD1 matches at 8 bases. After removal of 4 bases from V and 2 bases from J, the junction contained 4 bases not matched to a gene. The CDR3 extends over 15 amino acids. Germline CDR1 is ENHRY and CDR2 is SYGVKD. CDR3: CAISGRTGPGNTIYF. The CDR3 DNA reads TGTGCCATCAGTGGGCGGACAGGGCCTGGAAACACCATATATTTT.

The CDR3 nucleotides are TGTGCCAGCAGTTTCGGCCCCCGGCAGGGGGCTAACTATGGCTACACCTTC. Protein sequence: CASSFGPRQGANYGYTF. The chain carries TRBV27 and TRBJ1-2; 7 nucleotides agree with TRBD1. The V gene's germline CDR1 is MNHEY and CDR2 SMNVEV (reference sequence). The J segment lost 0 bases and the V segment lost 3 bases, leaving 10 bases of the junction unmatched. The length of the CDR3 is 17 residues.

This clonotype was seen only a few times. The V and J genes are TRBV7-2 and TRBJ2-2, with a tentative D call TRBD2 (6 bases). This CDR3 spans 15 amino acids. V was shortened by 7 bases and J by 2 bases, with 14 bases between the two germline ends. Germline lookup yields CDR1 SGHTA and CDR2 FQGNSA. The CDR3 nucleotides are TGTGCCAGCACCCAGTATAGCGGCAACACCGGGGAGCTGTTTTTT. It yields the protein CASTQYSGNTGELFF. The complete variable domain, with remaining parts taken from reference TRBV7-2 and TRBJ2-2, reads GAGVSQSPSNKVTEKGKDVELRCDPISGHTALYWYRQSLGQGLEFLIYFQGNSAPDKSGLPSDRFSAERTGGSVSTLTIQRTQQEDSAVYLCASTQYSGNTGELFFGEGSRLTVL.

Of note for this clonotype: Being one base from a much bigger clone, this may be a read error. DNA of the CDR3: TGTGCCAGCAGGATTGGGCGGTCTTCCTACGAGCAGTACTTC. Translating it yields CASRIGRSSYEQYF. The V gene is TRBV2, the J gene TRBJ2-7, with D unclear. The CDR3 is 14 residues long. Germline V gives CDR1 SNHLY, CDR2 FYNNEI. Deletions cut 6 bases from V and 1 base from J, with 13 bases between. The complete variable domain, with remaining parts taken from reference TRBV2 and TRBJ2-7, reads EPEVTQTPSHQVTQMGQEVILRCVPISNHLYFYWYRQILGQKVEFLVSFYNNEISEKSEIFDDQFSVERPDGSNFTLKIRSTKLEDSAMYFCASRIGRSSYEQYFGPGTRLTVT.

Worth noting for this clonotype: A single base separates this from a much larger clone, so it may be a read error. The chain links TRBV12-3 or TRBV12-4 to TRBJ1-3, with D uncertain. This CDR3 spans 11 amino acids. V was clipped by 4 bases and J by 15 bases, with 13 bases between them. The CDR3 DNA sequence: TGTGCCAGCAGTTCCAGGCTCTCAAGATATTTT. The encoded protein is CASSSRLSRYF.

V usage is TRBV28 and J usage is TRBJ2-7, with no clear D. The better agreement between TRBJ2-1 and the DNA end casts doubt on the J call. CDR1 and CDR2 (germline): MDHEN, SYDVKM. This CDR3 region has 14 residues. The CDR3 reads CASSPRTSYNEQFF. DNA of the CDR3: TGTGCCAGCAGTCCCCGAACCTCCTACAATGAGCAGTTCTTC.

This clonotype was seen repeatedly, ten times or more. The rearrangement links TRBV10-3 to TRBJ1-1; D remains unclear. This CDR3 contains 13 residues. Trimming removed 7 bases from V and 2 bases from J, with 11 bases in between. The V gene's germline CDR1 is ENHRY and CDR2 SYGVKD. The CDR3 here is CAITGQANTEAFF. CDR3 nucleotides: TGTGCCATCACCGGGCAAGCTAACACTGAAGCTTTCTTT.

The chain combines TRBV3-1 with TRBJ2-1, with D unclear. The V gene's germline CDR1 is LGHDT and CDR2 YNNKEL (reference sequence). V was trimmed by 2 bases and J by 13 bases, leaving 9 bases between them. The CDR3 runs 11 residues. The CDR3 protein is CASSQSIEQFF. DNA of the CDR3: TGTGCCAGCAGCCAATCTATCGAACAGTTCTTC.

This clonotype was counted between two and nine times. This chain connects TRBV9 to TRBJ1-2, with D tentatively TRBD1 (5 bases). The CDR3 is made up of 14 amino acids. V was shortened by 0 bases and J by 3 bases, with 9 bases between the two germline ends. Germline-derived CDR1 and CDR2 are SGDLS and YYNGEE. The CDR3 protein is CASSVGGWDYGYTF. The CDR3 DNA is TGTGCCAGCAGCGTAGGGGGCTGGGACTATGGCTACACCTTC.

This clonotype has ten or more counts. The chain is built from TRBV6-1 and TRBJ1-1, with D possibly matching TRBD1 (5 bases). The CDR3 has 12 residues. Trimming took off 7 bases at V and 5 bases at J, with 11 bases between the two ends. The germline V gene has CDR1 MNHNS and CDR2 SASEGT. Here the CDR3 reads CASNSGRTEAFF. The CDR3 bases are TGTGCCAGCAACTCAGGGCGAACTGAAGCTTTCTTT.

As for this clonotype: A read error may be the cause here, since a much bigger clone is one base away. The chain couples TRBV7-9 to TRBJ2-2, with D unresolved. Trimming cost V 4 bases and J 3 bases, with 6 bases left between them. The CDR3 is made up of 13 amino acids. Germline CDR1 and CDR2: SEHNR and FQNEAQ (reference sequence). The CDR3 region has the DNA TGTGCCAGCAGCTCGACCGACACCGGGGAGCTGTTTTTT. Translated: CASSSTDTGELFF.